The clone carrying this T cell receptor beta chain was seen a handful of times. Unique molecular identifiers were incorporated when the TCRbeta library was constructed. TCRdb re-derived calls from the PCR reads in MiXCR, one entry per CDR3 protein. Of more than 550,000 distinct CDR3 sequences listed, roughly 10% are singletons. Germline CDR1 reads MDHEN; CDR2 reads SYDVKM. CDR3 length: 12 amino acids. Trimming pared 6 bases from V and 6 bases from J, leaving 12 bases between. The record originates from a study of T-cell reconstitution after alpha-beta-depleted transplantation in children. Sample: PBMCs from the stem cell graft donor, taken from the stem cell graft. The chain links TRBV28 to TRBJ2-7, with D uncertain. The clonotype was recovered from a human donor who donated a stem cell graft to a child with acute myeloid leukemia. CDR3 nucleotides: TGTGCCAGCAGCCTCCTGGAGCGCGAGCAGTACTTC. This translates into CASSLLEREQYF.